These T cell receptor beta chains were read from a single sample in a study of cytomegalovirus exposure and HLA in healthy donors. TCRdb's table, derived via immunoSEQ multiplex PCR, lists solely in-frame clones and lacks some. The data contain roughly 180,000 clones, under 90% of them seen just once; the ten biggest clones take up 4% to 6%. The sequenced sample was PBMCs. The receptors were sampled from a man between 18 and 29 years old in good health and CMV-seronegative. The CDR3 runs from the conserved cysteine through the conserved F or W. Fields, in order: clone size, J gene, D gene, V gene, CDR3 DNA, CDR3 protein. The D gene is left open where the match is weak. The listing skips clone size in some rows; elsewhere it reads once, few, many or a size class.

abundance: -
j_gene: TRBJ2-2
d_gene: -
v_gene: TRBV27
CDR3nt: TGTGCCAGCACCGGAGGTTCCGGGGAGCTGTTTTTT
CDR3aa: CASTGGSGELFF

abundance: few
j_gene: TRBJ1-5
d_gene: TRBD1
v_gene: TRBV6-6
CDR3nt: TGTGCCAGCATGTTCGGAGGGGGCCCGCCCCAGCATTTT
CDR3aa: CASMFGGGPPQHF

abundance: -
j_gene: TRBJ1-5
d_gene: TRBD1
v_gene: TRBV2
CDR3nt: TGTGCCAGCAGTGGGACAGGGGGAAATAGCAATCAGCCCCAGCATTTT
CDR3aa: CASSGTGGNSNQPQHF

abundance: -
j_gene: TRBJ2-2
d_gene: -
v_gene: TRBV5-1
CDR3nt: TGCGCCAGCAGCGTCACAGGGCGTCGTGGCACCGGGGAGCTGTTTTTT
CDR3aa: CASSVTGRRGTGELFF

abundance: -
j_gene: TRBJ2-7
d_gene: TRBD2
v_gene: TRBV19
CDR3nt: TGTGCCAGTAGGAGGACTAGCGGGGGGTCCTACGAGCAGTACTTC
CDR3aa: CASRRTSGGSYEQYF

abundance: -
j_gene: TRBJ2-1
d_gene: -
v_gene: TRBV7-3
CDR3nt: TGTGCCAGCAGCTTAAGTGGCGGAGGGTACAATGAGCAGTTCTTC
CDR3aa: CASSLSGGGYNEQFF

abundance: few
j_gene: TRBJ1-3
d_gene: -
v_gene: TRBV6-1
CDR3nt: TGTGCCAGCAGTGACTTGGCAGGAGGAAGAAACACCATATATTTT
CDR3aa: CASSDLAGGRNTIYF

abundance: once
j_gene: TRBJ1-2
d_gene: -
v_gene: TRBV6-1
CDR3nt: TGTGCCAGCCACAGGGATTGGCATGGCTACACCTTC
CDR3aa: CASHRDWHGYTF

abundance: -
j_gene: TRBJ2-1
d_gene: -
v_gene: TRBV27
CDR3nt: TGTGCCAGCACCAGGAGGCTAGCGACTAGTGAGCAGTTCTTC
CDR3aa: CASTRRLATSEQFF

abundance: few
j_gene: TRBJ1-2
d_gene: -
v_gene: TRBV4-1
CDR3nt: TGCGCCAGCAGCCAAGATCTAGTAGGCTACACCTTC
CDR3aa: CASSQDLVGYTF

abundance: -
j_gene: TRBJ2-1
d_gene: TRBD2
v_gene: TRBV7-3
CDR3nt: TGTGCCAGCAGCCTATACTCCGGGACTACTGCGACCAATGAGCAGTTCTTC
CDR3aa: CASSLYSGTTATNEQFF

abundance: -
j_gene: TRBJ1-2
d_gene: TRBD1
v_gene: TRBV10-3
CDR3nt: TGTGCCATCAGTGATTTGCCGGGACAGGGGATATATGGCTACACCTTC
CDR3aa: CAISDLPGQGIYGYTF

abundance: few
j_gene: TRBJ1-4
d_gene: -
v_gene: TRBV7-9
CDR3nt: TGTGCCAGCAGCTTAGGACAGATTAATGAAAAACTGTTTTTT
CDR3aa: CASSLGQINEKLFF

abundance: -
j_gene: TRBJ1-5
d_gene: -
v_gene: TRBV2
CDR3nt: TGTGCCAGCCTGGGGGCTAGCAATCAGCCCCAGCATTTT
CDR3aa: CASLGASNQPQHF

abundance: -
j_gene: TRBJ1-1
d_gene: -
v_gene: TRBV25-1
CDR3nt: TGTGCCAGCAGTGCCACAGGGAACGAAGCTTTCTTT
CDR3aa: CASSATGNEAFF

abundance: -
j_gene: TRBJ1-2
d_gene: -
v_gene: TRBV11-2
CDR3nt: TGTGCCAGCAGCTTAGATCCACTCGCATATGGCTACACCTTC
CDR3aa: CASSLDPLAYGYTF

abundance: -
j_gene: TRBJ1-1
d_gene: TRBD1
v_gene: TRBV4-1
CDR3nt: TGCGCCAGCAGCCGACAGGGAGTAGGAACTGAAGCTTTCTTT
CDR3aa: CASSRQGVGTEAFF

abundance: few
j_gene: TRBJ1-1
d_gene: TRBD1
v_gene: TRBV6-5
CDR3nt: TGTGCCAGCACCTACAGGGGGAACACTGAAGCTTTCTTT
CDR3aa: CASTYRGNTEAFF

abundance: -
j_gene: TRBJ1-5
d_gene: -
v_gene: TRBV6-5
CDR3nt: TGTGCCAGCAGCACAGGGTCAACTCAGCCCCAGCATTTT
CDR3aa: CASSTGSTQPQHF

abundance: -
j_gene: TRBJ2-1
d_gene: TRBD2
v_gene: TRBV7-2
CDR3nt: TGTGCCAGCAGCTTCCTAGCGGAGTCCTACAATGAGCAGTTCTTC
CDR3aa: CASSFLAESYNEQFF

abundance: -
j_gene: TRBJ2-1
d_gene: -
v_gene: TRBV6-5
CDR3nt: TGTGCCAGCAGTCGGGACTCCCTACGCAATGAGCAGTTCTTC
CDR3aa: CASSRDSLRNEQFF

abundance: once
j_gene: TRBJ2-3
d_gene: -
v_gene: TRBV29-1
CDR3nt: TGCAGCGCACAGCGACAGTCTAGCACAGATACGCAGTATTTT
CDR3aa: CSAQRQSSTDTQYF

abundance: -
j_gene: TRBJ2-5
d_gene: -
v_gene: TRBV15
CDR3nt: TGTGCCACCAGCAGAGATCGGGGAAAAGAGACCCAGTACTTC
CDR3aa: CATSRDRGKETQYF

abundance: -
j_gene: TRBJ2-7
d_gene: TRBD2
v_gene: TRBV7-2
CDR3nt: TGTGCCAGCAGCATGACTAGCGGTCTAACCTACGAGCAGTACTTC
CDR3aa: CASSMTSGLTYEQYF

abundance: -
j_gene: TRBJ2-1
d_gene: -
v_gene: TRBV5-1
CDR3nt: TGCGCCAGCAGCTTAAGTTCGAGCTCCTACAATGAGCAGTTCTTC
CDR3aa: CASSLSSSSYNEQFF

abundance: -
j_gene: TRBJ1-4
d_gene: -
v_gene: TRBV4-1
CDR3nt: TGCGCCAGCAGCCAAGCCCCCGATAGACTGTTTTTT
CDR3aa: CASSQAPDRLFF

abundance: -
j_gene: TRBJ2-2
d_gene: TRBD1
v_gene: TRBV7-7
CDR3nt: TGTGCCTCGAGGGGTGGACAGGGGAACACCGGGGAGCTGTTTTTT
CDR3aa: CASRGGQGNTGELFF

abundance: -
j_gene: TRBJ2-1
d_gene: -
v_gene: TRBV4-1
CDR3nt: TGCGCCAGCAGCCAAGATCATATGGAGGTAAGCTCCTACAATGAGCAGTTCTTC
CDR3aa: CASSQDHMEVSSYNEQFF

abundance: -
j_gene: TRBJ1-5
d_gene: -
v_gene: TRBV25-1
CDR3nt: TGTGCCAGCAGTGAATCTCTAGACGGGAGCAATCAGCCCCAGCATTTT
CDR3aa: CASSESLDGSNQPQHF

abundance: -
j_gene: TRBJ1-6
d_gene: TRBD1
v_gene: TRBV27
CDR3nt: TGTGCCAGCAGGGCGACAGGGGTAAATTCACCCCTCCACTTT
CDR3aa: CASRATGVNSPLHF

abundance: -
j_gene: TRBJ1-1
d_gene: -
v_gene: TRBV5-8
CDR3nt: TGTGCCAGCAGCCTCGGTGCCTCCTCCGGAGCTTTCTTT
CDR3aa: CASSLGASSGAFF